Presented here are 22 T cell receptor beta chains from one specimen sequenced in a study of T-cell reconstitution after alpha-beta-depleted transplantation in children. Construction of the TCRbeta library involved unique molecular identifiers. In TCRdb, the PCR reads were re-called with MiXCR into one record per CDR3 protein. The sample holds 800,000 to 1,000,000 distinct CDR3 sequences, about 29% seen once. Sample: PBMCs, mostly from graft donor cells, taken 360 days after TCRalphabeta/CD19-depleted stem cell transplant. These receptors were collected from a boy in the first two years of life who had a stem cell transplant for SCID, so the T cells may come from the graft donor.

This clonotype was seen a handful of times. The chain couples TRBV4-3 to TRBJ2-3, with 11 bases aligning to TRBD2. Per the germline V gene, CDR1 is LGHNA and CDR2 is YSLEER. The CDR3 totals 16 residues. Germline trimming cut 3 bases from V and 2 bases from J; bases unmatched to any gene: 4. The CDR3 here is CASSHLTSGDTDTQYF. The CDR3 nucleotides read TGCGCCAGCAGCCATCTGACTAGCGGGGACACAGATACGCAGTATTTT.

The chain recombines TRBV12-3 or TRBV12-4 with TRBJ1-1, with a possible D match to TRBD1 (6 bases). The ends were cut back, 3 bases at V and 3 bases at J, with 17 bases in the middle. The CDR3 contains 16 residues. The CDR3: CASSFEGGGGYTEAFF. DNA of the CDR3: TGTGCCAGCAGTTTCGAGGGGGGCGGAGGATACACTGAAGCTTTCTTT.

The chain joins TRBV5-4 to TRBJ2-2; D tentatively fits TRBD1 or TRBD2 (5 bases each). The V and J ends lost 1 base and 3 bases respectively, with 10 bases between them. This CDR3 is 15 amino acids long. CDR1 and CDR2 from the germline V gene are SGHNT and YYREEE (reference sequence). CDR3 nucleotides: TGTGCCAGCAGCTTGACCGGGGCGGACACCGGGGAGCTGTTTTTT. Protein: CASSLTGADTGELFF.

This clonotype has ten or more counts. J is TRBJ2-2 and V is TRBV6-4; D might be TRBD2 (5 bases). The CDR3 has 13 amino acids. Per germline, CDR1 MRHNA and CDR2 SNTAGT. V was shortened by 6 bases and J by 5 bases, with 10 bases between the two germline ends. CDR3 in DNA: TGTGCCAGCAGATCGGGGTGGACCGGGGAGCTGTTTTTT. This codes for CASRSGWTGELFF.

The chain employs TRBV4-2 and TRBJ2-7, with TRBD1 identical over 8 bases. CDR1 LGHNA and CDR2 YNFKEQ come from the germline V gene. With V trimmed by 4 bases and J by 2 bases, 7 bases remained unmatched. The CDR3 loop spans 15 amino acids. CDR3 sequence (DNA): TGTGCCAGCAGCCGGGGACAGGTAGTCCCCTACGAGCAGTACTTC. It is translated as CASSRGQVVPYEQYF.

This sequence joins TRBV20-1 and TRBJ1-1, with D unclear. This CDR3 is 11 amino acids long. Germline V lookup: CDR1 DFQATT, CDR2 SNEGSKA (reference sequence). V lost 2 bases to trimming and J lost 3 bases, with 4 bases between them. The CDR3: CSARQDTEAFF. The DNA for the CDR3 is TGCAGTGCTAGACAGGACACTGAAGCTTTCTTT.

The V gene is TRBV4-1, the J gene TRBJ2-1; 9 bases are shared with TRBD1. This CDR3 spans 16 amino acids. J was trimmed by 4 bases and V by 4 bases; bases with no gene match: 8. CDR1 is MGHRA and CDR2 is YSYEKL in the germline V gene. The CDR3 is CASSLRWGQGYNEQFF. The DNA for the CDR3 is TGCGCCAGCAGCCTTAGATGGGGACAGGGATACAATGAGCAGTTCTTC.

The genes are TRBV20-1 and TRBJ2-7; D might be TRBD2 (6 bases). The V gene's germline CDR1 is DFQATT and CDR2 SNEGSKA (reference sequence). V was pared by 6 bases and J by 6 bases, with 12 bases between. The CDR3 loop spans 11 amino acids. The DNA of the CDR3 is TGCAGTGCCGGGGGATTCGGCGAGCAGTACTTC. Translated: CSAGGFGEQYF.

The V and J genes are TRBV27 and TRBJ2-5; D might be TRBD2 (6 bases). The CDR3 has 16 amino acids. Per germline, CDR1 MNHEY and CDR2 SMNVEV (reference sequence). Trimming removed 6 bases at V and 3 bases at J, with 20 bases between. In DNA form, the CDR3 reads TGTGCCAGCAGAACAAACCTCCCCCGGGGGAAAGAGACCCAGTACTTC. Its protein product is CASRTNLPRGKETQYF.

The chain is built from TRBV23-1 and TRBJ1-6; 7 bases map to TRBD1. TRBV23-1 is an ORF for which the function is uncertain. This CDR3 spans 12 amino acids. The V segment lost 10 bases and the J segment 8 bases; nucleotides outside the gene matches: 5. This chain's CDR3 is CAITGEDSPLHF. For the CDR3, the DNA is TGCGCCATTACAGGGGAGGATTCACCCCTCCACTTT.

The chain recombines TRBV12-3 or TRBV12-4 with TRBJ1-6, with D maybe TRBD1 (6 bases). Trimming removed 6 bases at V and 1 base at J, with 7 bases between. This CDR3 spans 14 amino acids. As DNA, the CDR3 is TGTGCCAGCAGAGGGGGTTCCTATAATTCACCCCTCCACTTT. Protein sequence: CASRGGSYNSPLHF.

The chain's CDR3 is CASTTRGEQFF. The CDR3 coding sequence is TGCGCCAGCACCACACGAGGGGAGCAGTTCTTC. The chain combines TRBV5-1 with TRBJ2-1; a weak D match, TRBD2 (5 bases). V shed 6 bases and J shed 10 bases, with 11 bases lying between them. Germline CDR1 and CDR2: SGHRS and YFSETQ. The CDR3 has 11 amino acids.

In its sample, this clonotype was seen a few times. The chain joins TRBV5-1 to TRBJ1-1; the D gene is possibly TRBD1 (6 bases). From germline, CDR1 is SGHRS and CDR2 YFSETQ. V lost 2 bases to trimming and J lost 7 bases, with 12 bases between them. CDR3 size: 13 residues. The CDR3 here is CASSFDRTNEAFF. The CDR3 DNA sequence: TGCGCCAGCAGCTTCGACAGGACAAATGAAGCTTTCTTT.

CDR3 sequence (DNA): TGTGCCACCAGTGATTCTAGGCGGAACACTGAAGCTTTCTTT. This translates into CATSDSRRNTEAFF. This chain connects TRBV24-1 to TRBJ1-1, with D unresolved. The germline CDR1 and CDR2 sequences are KGHDR and SFDVKD. The CDR3 has 14 residues. The germline V and J ends were trimmed by 2 bases and 1 base, with 7 bases remaining between them.

This clonotype turned up a few times. The CDR3 DNA sequence: TGTGCCACCAGCAGACGTGGGGGTCCGAACTATGGCTACACCTTC. Translating gives CATSRRGGPNYGYTF. This sequence joins TRBV15 and TRBJ1-2; the D gene is possibly TRBD1 (5 bases). The CDR3 spans 15 residues. The V gene lost 2 bases and the J gene lost 2 bases, with 12 bases spanning the gap. The germline V gene encodes CDR1 LNHNV and CDR2 YYDKDF (reference sequence).

This clonotype turned up a few times. This chain links TRBV19 with TRBJ2-5; 12 bases fit TRBD2. Trimming took 6 bases from V and 3 from J; bases not matched to a gene: 11. Germline CDR1 LNHDA, CDR2 SQIVND (reference sequence). This CDR3 region has 17 residues. The CDR3 coding sequence is TGTGCCAGTAGCCTGACTAGCGGGGGCCCAGCTGAAGAGACCCAGTACTTC. It encodes CASSLTSGGPAEETQYF. Full variable domain (remainder filled in from reference TRBV19 and TRBJ2-5): DGGITQSPKYLFRKEGQNVTLSCEQNLNHDAMYWYRQDPGQGLRLIYYSQIVNDFQKGDIAEGYSVSREKKESFPLTVTSAQKNPTAFYLCASSLTSGGPAEETQYFGPGTRLLVL.

This clonotype has more than one count but fewer than ten. The CDR3 nucleotides read TGCGCCAGCAGCGTTCAGTTCCCAACTAATGAAAAACTGTTTTTT. This translates into CASSVQFPTNEKLFF. This sequence joins TRBV4-1 and TRBJ1-4; D remains unclear. Between the trimmed V and J ends, which lost 5 bases and 0 bases, there was a span of 10 bases. The CDR3 is 15 residues long. Germline assignment: CDR1 MGHRA and CDR2 YSYEKL.

This chain joins TRBV10-3 and TRBJ2-2, with 7 positions matching TRBD2. CDR3 size: 14 residues. The V gene's germline CDR1 is ENHRY and CDR2 SYGVKD. The J segment lost 3 bases and the V segment lost 7 bases, leaving 5 bases of the junction unmatched. CDR3 sequence reads: CAIKRGDYTGELFF. The CDR3 DNA sequence: TGTGCCATCAAACGGGGGGATTACACCGGGGAGCTGTTTTTT.

V is TRBV29-1 and J is TRBJ2-5; D perhaps matches TRBD1 (6 bases). Trimming stripped 5 bases from V and 5 bases from J, with 12 bases between. Germline V gene sequence: CDR1 SQVTM, CDR2 ANQGSEA. The CDR3 is 12 residues long. This CDR3 reads CSVRGLGETQYF. The CDR3 bases are TGCAGCGTTAGGGGGTTAGGCGAGACCCAGTACTTC.

The rearrangement links TRBV12-3 or TRBV12-4 to TRBJ1-1; D is ambiguous. V dropped 1 base and J dropped 5 bases, with 14 bases sitting between them. The CDR3 is made up of 15 amino acids. Here the CDR3 DNA reads TGTGCCAGCAGTTTAGAGCTGGCGAGCTGGACTGAAGCTTTCTTT. Translation gives CASSLELASWTEAFF.

This clonotype has more than one count but fewer than ten. The CDR3 region is CSPGAGGLRELFF. The CDR3 DNA is TGCAGCCCCGGGGCAGGGGGCTTGAGGGAGCTGTTTTTT. The chain has TRBV20-1 and TRBJ2-2; 8 nucleotides match TRBD1. The CDR3 sequence is 13 residues long. CDR1 is DFQATT and CDR2 is SNEGSKA in the germline V gene (reference sequence).

There are a few counts of this clonotype. V gene TRBV6-5 combines with J gene TRBJ2-4; 8 bases align to TRBD1. The length of the CDR3 is 16 residues. V shed 4 bases and J 0 bases; nucleotides not matched to a gene: 5. Germline V lookup: CDR1 MNHEY, CDR2 SVGAGI. The DNA for the CDR3 is TGTGCCAGCAGTTTAACCGGGACAGGAGCCAAAAACATTCAGTACTTC. It yields the protein CASSLTGTGAKNIQYF.